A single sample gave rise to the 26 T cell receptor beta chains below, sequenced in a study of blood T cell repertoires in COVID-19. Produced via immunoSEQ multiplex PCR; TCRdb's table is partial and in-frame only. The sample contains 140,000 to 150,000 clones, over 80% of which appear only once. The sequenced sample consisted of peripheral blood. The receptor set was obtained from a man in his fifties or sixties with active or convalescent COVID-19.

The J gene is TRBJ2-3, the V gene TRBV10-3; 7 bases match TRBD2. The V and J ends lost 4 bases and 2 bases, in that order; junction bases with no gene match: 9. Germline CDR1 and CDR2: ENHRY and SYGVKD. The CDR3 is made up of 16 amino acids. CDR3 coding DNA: TGTGCCATCAGTGGGGGGGGAGCGGGCCTCACAGATACGCAGTATTTT. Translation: CAISGGGAGLTDTQYF.

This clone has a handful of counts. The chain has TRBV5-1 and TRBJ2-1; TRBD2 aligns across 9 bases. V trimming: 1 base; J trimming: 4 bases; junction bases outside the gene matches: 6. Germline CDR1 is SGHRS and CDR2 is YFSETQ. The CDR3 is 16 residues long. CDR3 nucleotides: TGCGCCAGCAGCTTGCAGGCGGGGGGGGGATACAATGAGCAGTTCTTC. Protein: CASSLQAGGGYNEQFF.

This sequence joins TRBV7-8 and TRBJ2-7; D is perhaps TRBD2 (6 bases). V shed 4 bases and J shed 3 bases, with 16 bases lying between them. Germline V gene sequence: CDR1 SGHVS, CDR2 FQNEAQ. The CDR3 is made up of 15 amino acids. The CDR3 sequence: CASSSVTGTFYEQYF. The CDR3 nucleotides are TGTGCCAGCAGCTCTGTTACCGGGACTTTCTACGAGCAGTACTTC.

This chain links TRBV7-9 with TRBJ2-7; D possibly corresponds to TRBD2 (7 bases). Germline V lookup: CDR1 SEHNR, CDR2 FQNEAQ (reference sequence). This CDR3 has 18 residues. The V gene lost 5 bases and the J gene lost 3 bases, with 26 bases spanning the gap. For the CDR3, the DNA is TGTGCCAGCAGCGGCGCGGGGGCTCGAAGGCTAGCCGACTACGAGCAGTACTTC. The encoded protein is CASSGAGARRLADYEQYF.

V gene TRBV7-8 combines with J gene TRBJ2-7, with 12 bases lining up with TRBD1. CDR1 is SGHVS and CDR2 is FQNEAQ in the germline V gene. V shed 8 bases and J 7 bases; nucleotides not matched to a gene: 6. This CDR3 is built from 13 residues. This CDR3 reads CASRGQGASEQYF. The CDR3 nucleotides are TGTGCCAGCCGGGGACAGGGGGCGAGTGAGCAGTACTTC.

The CDR3, as DNA: TGTGCCAGCAGTTTACGGGGGAATCAGCCCCAGCATTTT. This gives the protein CASSLRGNQPQHF. The chain uses TRBV12-3 or TRBV12-4 and TRBJ1-5; perhaps TRBD1 as D (5 bases). Trimming removed 2 bases from V and 4 bases from J, with 6 bases in between. This CDR3 is 13 amino acids long.

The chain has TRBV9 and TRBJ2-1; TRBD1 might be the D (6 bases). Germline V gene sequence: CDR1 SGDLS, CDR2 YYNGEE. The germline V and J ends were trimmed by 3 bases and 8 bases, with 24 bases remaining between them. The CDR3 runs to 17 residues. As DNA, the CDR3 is TGTGCCAGCAGCGCCCGCTCAGGGGTAGGGTTTCGCGATGAGCAGTTCTTC. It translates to CASSARSGVGFRDEQFF.

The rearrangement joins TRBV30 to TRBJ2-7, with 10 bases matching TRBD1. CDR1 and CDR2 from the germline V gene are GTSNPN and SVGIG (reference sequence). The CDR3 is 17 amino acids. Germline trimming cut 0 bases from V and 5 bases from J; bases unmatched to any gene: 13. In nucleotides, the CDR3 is TGTGCCTGGAGTGTACTCCCATGGACAGGGGGGCGTCACGAGCAGTACTTC. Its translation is CAWSVLPWTGGRHEQYF.

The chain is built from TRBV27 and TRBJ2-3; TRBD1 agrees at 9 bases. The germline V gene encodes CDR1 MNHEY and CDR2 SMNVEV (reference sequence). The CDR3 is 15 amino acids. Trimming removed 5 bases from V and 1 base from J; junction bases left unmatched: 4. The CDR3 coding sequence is TGTGCCAGCAGTACGAGGACAGGGGGCACAGATACGCAGTATTTT. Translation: CASSTRTGGTDTQYF.

CDR3 nucleotide sequence: TGCGCCAGCAGCTTGGGTGACACAACCTACGAGCAGTACTTC. Translating gives CASSLGDTTYEQYF. The chain couples TRBV5-1 to TRBJ2-7, with D unresolved. Trimming cost V 0 bases and J 2 bases, with 9 bases left between them. CDR3 length: 14 amino acids. Germline V CDR1 and CDR2: SGHRS, YFSETQ.

The CDR3 nucleotides are TGTGCCAGCAGCCAGACTAGCCGGAGATACAATGAGCAGTTCTTC. Encoded protein: CASSQTSRRYNEQFF. V usage is TRBV28 and J usage is TRBJ2-1, with TRBD2 identical over 7 bases. This CDR3 has 15 amino acids. The V gene end was trimmed by 6 bases and the J gene end by 4 bases; junction bases not matched to a gene: 9. Germline V gives CDR1 MDHEN, CDR2 SYDVKM.

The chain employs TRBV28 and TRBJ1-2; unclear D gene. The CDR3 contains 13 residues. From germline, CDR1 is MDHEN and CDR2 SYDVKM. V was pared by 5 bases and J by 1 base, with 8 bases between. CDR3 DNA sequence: TGTGCCAGCAGTACGGGAAATAACTATGGCTACACCTTC. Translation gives CASSTGNNYGYTF.

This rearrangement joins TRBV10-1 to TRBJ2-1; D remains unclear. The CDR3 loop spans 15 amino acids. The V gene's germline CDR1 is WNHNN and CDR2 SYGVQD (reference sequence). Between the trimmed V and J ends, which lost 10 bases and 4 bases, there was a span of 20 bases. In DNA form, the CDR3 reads TGCGCCACCCGGCCTCGCAGGATCGTGTACAATGAGCAGTTCTTC. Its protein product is CATRPRRIVYNEQFF.

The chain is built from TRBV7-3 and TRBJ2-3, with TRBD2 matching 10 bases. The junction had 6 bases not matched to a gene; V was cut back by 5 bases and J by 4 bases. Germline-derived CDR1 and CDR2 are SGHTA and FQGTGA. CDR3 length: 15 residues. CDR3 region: CASSKSGRAADTQYF. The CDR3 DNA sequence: TGTGCCAGCAGCAAAAGCGGGAGGGCCGCAGATACGCAGTATTTT.

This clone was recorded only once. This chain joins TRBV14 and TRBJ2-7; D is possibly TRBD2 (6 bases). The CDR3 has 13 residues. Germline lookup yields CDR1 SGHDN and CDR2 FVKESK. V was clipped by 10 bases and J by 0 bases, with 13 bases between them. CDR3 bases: TGTGCCACCGCGGGACTGAACTCCTACGAGCAGTACTTC. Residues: CATAGLNSYEQYF.

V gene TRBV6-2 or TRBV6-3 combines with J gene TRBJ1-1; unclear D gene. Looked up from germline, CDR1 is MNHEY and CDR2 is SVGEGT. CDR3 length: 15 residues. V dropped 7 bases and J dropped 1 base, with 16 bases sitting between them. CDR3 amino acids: CASTPILRRNTEAFF. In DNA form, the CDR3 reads TGTGCCAGCACCCCTATCTTGAGGAGGAACACTGAAGCTTTCTTT.

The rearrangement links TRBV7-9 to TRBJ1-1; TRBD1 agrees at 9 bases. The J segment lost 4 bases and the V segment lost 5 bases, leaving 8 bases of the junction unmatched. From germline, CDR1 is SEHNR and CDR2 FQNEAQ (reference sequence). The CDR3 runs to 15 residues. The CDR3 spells CASSTLDRGGTEAFF. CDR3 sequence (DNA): TGTGCCAGCAGCACCTTGGACAGGGGAGGCACTGAAGCTTTCTTT.

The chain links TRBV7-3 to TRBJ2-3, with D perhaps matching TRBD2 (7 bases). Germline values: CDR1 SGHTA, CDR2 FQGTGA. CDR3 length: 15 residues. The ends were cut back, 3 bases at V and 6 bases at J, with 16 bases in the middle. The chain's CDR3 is CASSLTMRGRDTQYF. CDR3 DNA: TGTGCCAGCAGCTTGACAATGCGGGGGCGGGATACGCAGTATTTT. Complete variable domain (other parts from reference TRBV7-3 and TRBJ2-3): GAGVSQTPSNKVTEKGKYVELRCDPISGHTALYWYRQSLGQGPEFLIYFQGTGAADDSGLPNDRFFAVRPEGSVSTLKIQRTERGDSAVYLCASSLTMRGRDTQYFGPGTRLTVL.

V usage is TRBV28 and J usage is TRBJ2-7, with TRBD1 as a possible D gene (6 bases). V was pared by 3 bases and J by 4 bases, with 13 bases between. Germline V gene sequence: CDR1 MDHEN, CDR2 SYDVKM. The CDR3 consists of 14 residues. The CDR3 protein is CASSLRGTGYEQYF. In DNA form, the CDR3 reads TGTGCCAGCAGTTTGCGCGGAACAGGGTACGAGCAGTACTTC.

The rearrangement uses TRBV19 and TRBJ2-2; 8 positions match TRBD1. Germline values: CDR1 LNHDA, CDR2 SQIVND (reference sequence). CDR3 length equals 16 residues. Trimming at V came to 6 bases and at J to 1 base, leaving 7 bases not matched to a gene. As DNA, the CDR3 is TGTGCCAGTAGAGTGGCTGGGACAGGGAACACCGGGGAGCTGTTTTTT. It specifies CASRVAGTGNTGELFF.

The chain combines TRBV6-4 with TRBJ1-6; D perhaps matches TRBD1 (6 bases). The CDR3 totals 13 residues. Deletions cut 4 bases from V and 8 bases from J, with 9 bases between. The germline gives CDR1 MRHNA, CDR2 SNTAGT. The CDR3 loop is CASSANRDSPLHF. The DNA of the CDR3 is TGTGCCAGCAGTGCTAACAGGGATTCACCCCTCCACTTT.

The CDR3 nucleotides are TGTGCCAGCAGCTTAGAAGGAGGGGGCCCCTACAATGAGCAGTTCTTC. Its protein product is CASSLEGGGPYNEQFF. This chain uses TRBV11-2 with TRBJ2-1, with D perhaps TRBD1 (7 bases). The ends were cut back, 0 bases at V and 2 bases at J, with 11 bases in the middle. The CDR3 is made up of 16 amino acids. Looked up from germline, CDR1 is SGHAT and CDR2 is FQNNGV. Full variable domain (outside the CDR3, taken from reference TRBV11-2 and TRBJ2-1): EAGVAQSPRYKIIEKRQSVAFWCNPISGHATLYWYQQILGQGPKLLIQFQNNGVVDDSQLPKDRFSAERLKGVDSTLKIQPAKLEDSAVYLCASSLEGGGPYNEQFFGPGTRLTVL.

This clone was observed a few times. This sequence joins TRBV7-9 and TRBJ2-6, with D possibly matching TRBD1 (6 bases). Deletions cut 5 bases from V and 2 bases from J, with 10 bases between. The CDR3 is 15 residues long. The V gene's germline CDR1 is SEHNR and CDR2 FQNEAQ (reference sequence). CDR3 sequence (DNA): TGTGCCAGCAGCCCCAAGGGGGCTGGGGCCAACGTCCTGACTTTC. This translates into CASSPKGAGANVLTF.

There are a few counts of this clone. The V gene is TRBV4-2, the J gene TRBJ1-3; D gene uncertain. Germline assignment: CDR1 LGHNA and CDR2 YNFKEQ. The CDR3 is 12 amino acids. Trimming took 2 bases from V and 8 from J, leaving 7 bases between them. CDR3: CASSQIPDTIYF. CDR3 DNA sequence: TGTGCCAGCAGCCAAATCCCGGACACCATATATTTT.

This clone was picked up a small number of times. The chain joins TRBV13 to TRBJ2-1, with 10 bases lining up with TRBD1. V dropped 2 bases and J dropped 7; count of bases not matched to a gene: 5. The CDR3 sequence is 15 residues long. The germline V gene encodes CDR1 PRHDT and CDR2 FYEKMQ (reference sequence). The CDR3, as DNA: TGTGCCAGCAGCTTACCGGGACAGGGGAGGAATGAGCAGTTCTTC. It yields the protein CASSLPGQGRNEQFF.

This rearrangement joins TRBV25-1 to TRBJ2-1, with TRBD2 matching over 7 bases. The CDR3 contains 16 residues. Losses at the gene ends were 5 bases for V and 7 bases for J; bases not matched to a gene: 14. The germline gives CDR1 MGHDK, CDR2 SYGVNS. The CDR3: CASSYGSGGSWNEQFF. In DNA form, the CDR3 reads TGTGCCAGCAGTTATGGGTCTGGCGGGAGTTGGAATGAGCAGTTCTTC.